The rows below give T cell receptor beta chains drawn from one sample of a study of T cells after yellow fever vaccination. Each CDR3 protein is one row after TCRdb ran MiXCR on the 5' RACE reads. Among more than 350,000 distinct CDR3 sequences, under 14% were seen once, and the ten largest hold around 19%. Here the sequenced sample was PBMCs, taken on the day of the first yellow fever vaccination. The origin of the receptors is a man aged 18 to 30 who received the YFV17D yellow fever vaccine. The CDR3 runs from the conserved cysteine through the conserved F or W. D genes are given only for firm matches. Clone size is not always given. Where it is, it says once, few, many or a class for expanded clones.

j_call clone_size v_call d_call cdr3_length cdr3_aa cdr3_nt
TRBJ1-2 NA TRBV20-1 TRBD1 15 CSAREYRQGVAGYTF TGCAGTGCTAGAGAATATAGACAGGGGGTTGCCGGCTACACCTTC
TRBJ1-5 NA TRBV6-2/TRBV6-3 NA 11 CASSYFETQHF TGTGCCAGCAGTTACTTCGAGACCCAGCATTTT
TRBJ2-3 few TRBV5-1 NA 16 CASSLTPGLGTDTQYF TGCGCCAGCAGCTTGACCCCAGGGCTAGGTACAGATACGCAGTATTTT
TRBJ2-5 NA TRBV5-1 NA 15 CASSFARAVQETQYF TGCGCCAGCAGCTTCGCCCGGGCGGTCCAAGAGACCCAGTACTTC
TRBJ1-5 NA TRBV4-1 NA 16 CASSYDSSYGVQPQHF TGCGCCAGCAGCTATGACAGCTCATACGGGGTTCAGCCCCAGCATTTT
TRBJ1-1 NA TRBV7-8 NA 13 CASSSSRDGEAFF TGTGCCAGCAGCTCGAGCCGGGACGGGGAAGCTTTCTTT
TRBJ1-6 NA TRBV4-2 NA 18 CASSQPIQGRSYNSPLHF TGTGCCAGCAGCCAACCTATACAGGGCCGCTCCTATAATTCACCCCTCCACTTT
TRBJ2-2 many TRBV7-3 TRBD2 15 CASSLIGGDAGELFF TGTGCCAGCAGCTTAATCGGGGGGGATGCCGGGGAGCTGTTTTTT
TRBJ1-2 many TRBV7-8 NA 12 CASSGQNYGYTF TGTGCCAGCAGCGGGCAGAACTATGGCTACACCTTC
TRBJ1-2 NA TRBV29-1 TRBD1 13 CSDRQGEDYGYTF TGCAGCGACCGACAGGGGGAAGATTATGGCTACACCTTC
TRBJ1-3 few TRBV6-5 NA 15 CASSYGGGPGNTIYF TGTGCCAGCAGTTATGGCGGGGGGCCTGGAAACACCATATATTTT
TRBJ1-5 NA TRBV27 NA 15 CASATTRTGNQPQHF TGTGCCAGCGCTACCACCCGGACAGGCAATCAGCCCCAGCATTTT
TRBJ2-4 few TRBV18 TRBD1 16 CASSPPGQLAKNIQYF TGTGCCAGCTCACCACCGGGACAGTTAGCCAAAAACATTCAGTACTTC
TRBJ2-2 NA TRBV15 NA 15 CATSPGAGIGGELFF TGTGCCACCAGCCCAGGGGCAGGGATCGGCGGGGAGCTGTTTTTT
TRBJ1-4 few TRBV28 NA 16 CASSLPVRDPNEKLFF TGTGCCAGCAGTTTACCCGTCAGGGACCCTAATGAAAAACTGTTTTTT
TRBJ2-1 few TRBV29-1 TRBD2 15 CSGGGGAESYNEQFF TGCAGCGGGGGGGGAGGGGCGGAATCCTACAATGAGCAGTTCTTC
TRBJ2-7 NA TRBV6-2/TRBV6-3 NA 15 CASSFGTYSSYEQYF TGTGCCAGCAGTTTCGGGACTTACAGCTCCTACGAGCAGTACTTC
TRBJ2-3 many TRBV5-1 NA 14 CASSLQTMADTQYF TGCGCCAGCAGCTTGCAGACGATGGCAGATACGCAGTATTTT
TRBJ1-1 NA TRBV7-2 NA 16 CASSLGHSRSVTEAFF TGTGCCAGCAGCCTAGGACATTCTCGAAGTGTCACTGAAGCTTTCTTT
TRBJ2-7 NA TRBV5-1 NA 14 CASSVFRLGAQQYF TGCGCCAGCAGCGTTTTTCGACTTGGGGCGCAGCAGTACTTC
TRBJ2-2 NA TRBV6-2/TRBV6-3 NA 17 CASSHVEDPFNTGELFF TGTGCCAGCAGCCACGTCGAGGACCCTTTTAACACCGGGGAGCTGTTTTTT
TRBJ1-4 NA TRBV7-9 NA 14 CASSFGGQNEKLFF TGTGCCAGCAGCTTCGGCGGACAGAATGAAAAACTGTTTTTT
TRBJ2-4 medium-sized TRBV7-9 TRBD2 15 CASSLVQRGKNIQYF TGTGCCAGCAGCTTAGTGCAGCGGGGAAAAAACATTCAGTACTTC
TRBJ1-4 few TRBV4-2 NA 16 CASSQDWGETNEKLFF TGTGCCAGCAGCCAAGATTGGGGGGAAACTAATGAAAAACTGTTTTTT
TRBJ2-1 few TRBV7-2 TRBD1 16 CASRLSWDRDLNEQFF TGTGCCAGCAGGCTCAGTTGGGACAGAGACCTCAATGAGCAGTTCTTC
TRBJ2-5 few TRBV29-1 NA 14 CSVEEGLVGETQYF TGCAGCGTTGAAGAAGGGCTAGTGGGGGAGACCCAGTACTTC
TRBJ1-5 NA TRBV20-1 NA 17 CSARDVSRGQGNQPQHF TGCAGTGCTAGAGATGTTAGCCGAGGGCAGGGCAATCAGCCCCAGCATTTT
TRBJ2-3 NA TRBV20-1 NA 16 CSARVSRTAFEDTQYF TGCAGTGCTAGAGTGTCCCGGACAGCATTCGAGGATACGCAGTATTTT
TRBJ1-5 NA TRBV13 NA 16 CASSRRARGSNQPQHF TGTGCCAGCAGCCGGAGGGCGAGAGGGAGCAATCAGCCCCAGCATTTT
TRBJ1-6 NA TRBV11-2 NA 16 CASSLDPGFYNSPLHF TGTGCCAGCAGCTTAGATCCAGGGTTTTATAATTCACCCCTCCACTTT
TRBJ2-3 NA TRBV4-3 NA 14 CASSKKEGGVARLF TGCGCCAGCAGCAAAAAGGAGGGGGGCGTGGCTAGGCTTTTT
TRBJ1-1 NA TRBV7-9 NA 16 CASNPDADRPNTEAFF TGTGCCAGCAACCCTGACGCCGACAGACCAAACACTGAAGCTTTCTTT
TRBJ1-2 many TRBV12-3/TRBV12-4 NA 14 CASSLRTVNYGYTF TGTGCCAGCAGTTTAAGGACAGTTAACTATGGCTACACCTTC
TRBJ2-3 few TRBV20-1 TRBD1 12 CSAPDRADTQYF TGCAGTGCGCCGGACAGGGCAGATACGCAGTATTTT
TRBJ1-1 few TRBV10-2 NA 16 CASSDYGTPRGTEAFF TGCGCCAGCAGTGATTACGGGACCCCCCGGGGAACTGAAGCTTTCTTT
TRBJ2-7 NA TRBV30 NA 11 CAWSESVEQYF TGTGCCTGGAGTGAATCCGTCGAGCAGTACTTC
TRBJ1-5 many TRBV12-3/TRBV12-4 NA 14 CASSHRDSNQPQHF TGTGCCAGCAGTCACAGGGATAGCAATCAGCCCCAGCATTTT
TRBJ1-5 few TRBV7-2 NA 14 CASSQYGRNQPQHF TGTGCCAGCAGCCAGTACGGTCGCAATCAGCCCCAGCATTTT